This T cell receptor beta chain was captured in a study of cytomegalovirus exposure and HLA in healthy donors (dated by TCRdb to 2016 to 2017). As for the study more broadly: An earlier analysis of several hundred of the donors reported about 260 Gb of sequence data and 117 million unique TCR beta sequences obtained from about 200 million T cells. Both class I and class II loci were covered by HLA typing, at four-digit resolution. Along with the approximately 650-subject first cohort, a separate validation cohort of roughly 110 different subjects was used. An earlier analysis of 587 of the donors applied high-throughput TCR beta sequencing to assess whether each TCR beta V gene segment acted as functional or pseudogenic. Of the approximately 400 genotyped donors, about 84% fell in the genetic ancestry cluster associated with self-reported Caucasian donors. To predict cytomegalovirus infection status, the study brought together high-throughput TCR immunosequencing, statistical association of individual TCRs with disease status, and machine learning. The later analysis used no new phenotypic data to find candidate immune exposures, relying instead on TCR beta sequences and their occurrence across donors. Every discovery cohort repertoire had been produced on one sequencing platform. Typing coverage differed by locus: A, B, C, DRB1 and DQB1 were typed in roughly 620-630 donors, DQA1 in about 510, DPA1 in over 600, and DPB1 in 450 to 480. Because of strong linkage in the cohort, a handful of DR-DQ haplotypes were treated as single units for association and clustering. The T cell repertoires of under 700 subjects were profiled by immunosequencing and related to cytomegalovirus serostatus. An early release that covered roughly 600 HLA-typed donors contained approximately 320 gigabases of sequencing data and 85 million to 100 million unique TCR sequences. In a later genetic analysis, genome-wide SNP genotypes for about 55% of the roughly 700 donors were used, and that subset was treated as a discovery cohort. Donor age, sex, ethnicity and CMV serostatus were compiled together with the repertoire data. Among about 360 genotyped donors of the cohort, an average of 235,054 unique TCR beta nucleotide sequences were sequenced per donor, around 18% of them non-productive. To study patterns of TCR occurrence, a later analysis re-analyzed previously published TCR beta repertoires from around 660 donors and added high-resolution HLA genotyping. The study aimed to test whether signatures of past pathogen exposure could be identified by cataloging public T cell receptors. Summary of the overall study and its limitations: Most TCR sequences were observed very rarely across donors, whereas some public TCRs were present in many individuals. Correlated functional status among segregating V segments might reflect linkage disequilibrium, but an unknown experimental factor could not be ruled out. Most CMV-associated TCR beta chains appeared to be HLA-restricted in a later analysis, and the HLA associations seemed to be driven largely by CMV exposure. A later analysis reported that several top co-occurrence clusters appeared linked to parvovirus B19, influenza, CMV and Epstein-Barr virus. Strong co-occurrence of HLA alleles, especially DR and DQ, made assigning TCR associations to individual alleles difficult. In an earlier analysis of about 540 of the donors, most TCR beta V segments were observed in productive rearrangements about 87% or about 30% of the time, broadly matching IMGT annotations. In a later genetic analysis, fewer N-insertions in productive TCRs were reported among donors in an Asian-associated ancestry cluster than the approximately 670-donor mean. Presence/absence analyses assumed roughly uniform sequencing depth across donors, an assumption that may not hold. Immune exposure information for the cohort was limited to CMV serostatus. A total of 164 TCR beta chains were listed by the study as associated with cytomegalovirus. A further reported finding was that TCR beta sequences accurately predicted the HLA-A and HLA-B alleles for most subjects in the first cohort. Approximately 18 rarely observed V segments, including chromosome 9 orphons, were excluded from the earlier analysis of a few hundred of the donors because counts were too low. Some IMGT-functional V segments, including TRBV6-2 and TRBV6-3, could not be distinguished by the 87-base-pair reads and were therefore excluded. The sequencing pipeline was judged likely to have produced a cluster of highly shared sequence variants as a technical artifact. In a later analysis, around 17,000 TCR beta sequences were associated with specific HLA alleles at a false discovery rate of 0.05. Only TCR beta chains were sequenced in this cohort, and the absence of alpha or paired-chain data limited detectable features. In vitro tests confirmed that a few of the cytomegalovirus-associated TCR beta chains recognize cytomegalovirus antigens. Because some donors lacked HLA typing at each locus, the association tests relied only on the typed subset. The authors suggested that the approach could potentially be extended to other disease states and immunological phenotypes. In a later analysis, HLA-associated TCR beta chains showed more clonal expansion and lower generation probabilities than non-associated chains that were equally common. In a later analysis, the rate of TCR association differed among HLA loci, with DRB1 alleles having the most associated TCRs and HLA-C alleles having the fewest. V-gene and J-gene trimming of TCR beta chains was associated with a missense DCLRE1C variant in a later genetic analysis, and the association was replicated in an independent cohort. The classifier was reported to diagnose cytomegalovirus status with high specificity and sensitivity in both the original cohort and the validation cohort.

As encoded in the germline V gene, CDR1 is SNHLY while CDR2 is FYNNEI. V and J are truncated by 7 bases and 4 bases respectively, leaving an intervening sequence of 9 bases. The cysteine opens and the phenylalanine closes a CDR3 of 12 amino acids. The read is trimmed to its CDR3 DNA, 36 bases read in frame from base 1. The library was prepared using the immunoSEQ multiplex PCR assay. For the multiplex PCR, a mixture combining 60 forward primers for TCR Vbeta segments and 13 reverse primers for TCR Jbeta segments was used. A multiplex PCR assay on genomic DNA amplified the CDR3 region of rearranged TCR beta genes. Amplified TCR beta libraries were sequenced as 87-base-pair reads on the Illumina HiSeq System. On the study's bioinformatics: In a later analysis, some 80 million unique TCR beta chains were counted across the 500 to 700 repertoires, and roughly 11 million of these chains were shared by at least two donors. A nearest-neighbor algorithm error-corrected the raw reads and collapsed the reads into unique sequences, merging closely related sequences to remove PCR and sequencing errors. CDR3 sequences were aligned to IMGT reference sequences to assign V, D and J gene segments. For a sequence to be retained, a match of at least six nucleotides to both a V gene segment and a J gene segment was required. A rearrangement counted as productive if the CDR3 had no stop codons and remained in frame with V and J, and every other rearrangement counted as non-productive. Following IMGT convention, CDR3 was defined as the stretch from the second conserved V-encoded cysteine up to the conserved J-encoded phenylalanine. Sequences without an unambiguous match to a single V gene segment were excluded from the earlier analysis of over 500 of the donors. In an earlier analysis of 450 to 700 of the donors, V segments were called functional above 56.7% productive rearrangements and were called segregating when the between-donor standard deviation exceeded 5%. A statistical classification framework was built for diagnosing cytomegalovirus status from the catalog of TCR beta chain sequences. A later analysis assigned V and J genes by comparing TCR nucleotide sequences with IMGT/GENE-DB human TR gene sequences. A later analysis assigned CDR3 sequences and most-parsimonious VDJ recombination scenarios with the TCRdist pipeline. In a later analysis, each TCR beta chain was defined by its CDR3 amino acid sequence together with its V-gene family, and reads lacking a unique V-gene family were excluded. A later analysis removed nearly 600 highly shared, low-generation-probability nucleotide sequences to deal with suspected cross-contamination and a sequencing artifact. In a later analysis, a clonal expansion index for each public chain was calculated from normalized within-repertoire ranks of inferred template counts. A later analysis computed generation probabilities with a VDJ recombination model fitted to out-of-frame rearrangements, and checked the results against IGoR. In a later analysis, hypergeometric tests were used to score TCR-TCR, TCR-HLA and TCR-CMV co-occurrence, with a repertoire-size bias correction applied to TCR pairs. A later analysis estimated false discovery rates by permuting HLA or CMV assignments 20 times. In a later analysis, co-occurring TCRs were grouped using DBSCAN, and TCRdist sequence similarity was added for clustering within HLA-allele-positive subsets. Co-occurrence clustering excluded repertoires with fewer than 30,000 or more than 120,000 public chains, plus five with anomalous nucleotide sharing. This immuneACCESS table, as held by TCRdb, lists in-frame sequences with V and J called but not all clones. Of the missing ones, under half trace to an unresolved V gene in checked studies; the others have no known cause. The DNA was the basis for D and trimming; V, J and clone size are from that table. This sample is represented by 150,000 to 200,000 clones; 78% of them were singletons. Of the sample, 3.1% falls within the top ten clones.

The cohort consisted of some 670 healthy bone marrow donors. At the time of sampling, all cohort members were nominally healthy, though unrecorded immune exposures were likely present. The donor tested CMV seronegative, placing the donor among the approximately 360 seronegative members of the cohort. Each donor provided a peripheral blood sample, and peripheral blood mononuclear cells were used for TCR beta sequencing. Genomic DNA extraction from the blood cell samples was performed with the Qiagen DNeasy Blood Extraction Kit. To note about this clone: Its antigen has not been determined. No base quality information exists; no much larger clone differs at one position.

The sequence came from a woman in her thirties or forties in good health and CMV-seronegative. Sequences were obtained from PBMCs. The chain joins TRBV2 to TRBJ2-3; no confident D gene assignment can be made. The CDR3 in this case is CASKYASDTQYF. The sequence in DNA is TGTGCCAGCAAGTACGCGTCAGATACGCAGTATTTT.